This T cell receptor beta chain was sequenced in a study of early T cells in non-severe SARS-CoV-2 infection. TCRdb independently ran MiXCR on the 5' RACE reads; one entry per CDR3 protein. This table holds fewer than 45,000 distinct CDR3 sequences, about 9.3% found once. The CDR3 loop spans 15 amino acids. Between the trimmed V and J ends, which lost 0 bases and 2 bases, there was a span of 9 bases. Germline-derived CDR1 and CDR2 are WNHNN and SYGVQD (reference sequence). This clonotype was seen at least ten times. This TCR was recovered from an adult who was a healthcare worker with PCR-confirmed SARS-CoV-2 infection or an uninfected control (not recorded which). V gene TRBV10-1 combines with J gene TRBJ2-3; D possibly corresponds to TRBD1 (5 bases). The sequencing input was whole blood. The CDR3 region has the DNA TGCGCCAGCAGTGAGTCGAAAGGGGCCACAGATACGCAGTATTTT. Its protein product is CASSESKGATDTQYF.